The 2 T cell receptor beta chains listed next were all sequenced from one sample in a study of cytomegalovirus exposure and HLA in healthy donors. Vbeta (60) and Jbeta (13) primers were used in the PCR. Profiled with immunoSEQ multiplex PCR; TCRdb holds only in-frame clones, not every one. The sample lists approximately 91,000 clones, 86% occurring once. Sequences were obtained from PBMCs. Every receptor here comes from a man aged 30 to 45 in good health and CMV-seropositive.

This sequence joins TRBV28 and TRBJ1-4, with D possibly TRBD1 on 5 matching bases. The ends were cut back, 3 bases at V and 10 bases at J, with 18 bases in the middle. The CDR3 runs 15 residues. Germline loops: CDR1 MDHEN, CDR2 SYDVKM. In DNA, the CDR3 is TGTGCCAGCAGTTTTGCCTCGGGGGGTTTTAGAAAACTGTTTTTT. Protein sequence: CASSFASGGFRKLFF. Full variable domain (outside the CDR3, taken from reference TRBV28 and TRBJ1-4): DVKVTQSSRYLVKRTGEKVFLECVQDMDHENMFWYRQDPGLGLRLIYFSYDVKMKEKGDIPEGYSVSREKKERFSLILESASTNQTSMYLCASSFASGGFRKLFFGSGTQLSVL.

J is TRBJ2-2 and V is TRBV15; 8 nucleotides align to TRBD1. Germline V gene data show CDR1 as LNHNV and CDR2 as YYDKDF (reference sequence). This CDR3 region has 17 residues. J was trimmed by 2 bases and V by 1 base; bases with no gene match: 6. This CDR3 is CATSRGVGQGNTGELFF. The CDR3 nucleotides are TGTGCCACCAGCAGAGGGGTCGGACAGGGAAACACCGGGGAGCTGTTTTTT.